Reported below is one T cell receptor (beta chain). Its matching antigen is unknown. The source of the sample is a study of T cell repertoires in cytomegalovirus infection. Study-wide context: Public TCR beta signatures provided an indication of both CMV infection and a matching HLA type.

TCRdb recomputed calls from the reads with MiXCR, one row per CDR3 protein. The sample shows around 300,000 distinct CDR3 sequences, about a quarter of them seen only once. Notes on the study in general: CMV carriers having the relevant HLA were flagged by cumulative public TCR beta family frequency. The ex vivo response was dominated by HLA-C-restricted CMV-specific TCR beta clonotypes.

The CDR3 is made up of 14 amino acids. Germline lookup yields CDR1 SEHNR and CDR2 FQNEAQ (reference sequence). V shed 5 bases and J shed 5 bases, with 15 bases lying between them. V is TRBV7-9 and J is TRBJ2-5; D is unresolved. Sequences were obtained from PBMCs. The receptor comes from a human donor in good health (CMV status not recorded). Some clones in this sample may be carry-over from other donors' samples. The CDR3 DNA reads as TGTGCCAGCAGCCTCCAGGTGGGCCGGGAGACCCAGTACTTC. This encodes CASSLQVGRETQYF. Supplemented by reference TRBV7-9 and TRBJ2-5, the full variable domain reads DTGVSQNPRHKITKRGQNVTFRCDPISEHNRLYWYRQTLGQGPEFLTYFQNEAQLEKSRLLSDRFSAERPKGSFSTLEIQRTEQGDSAMYLCASSLQVGRETQYFGPGTRLLVL.